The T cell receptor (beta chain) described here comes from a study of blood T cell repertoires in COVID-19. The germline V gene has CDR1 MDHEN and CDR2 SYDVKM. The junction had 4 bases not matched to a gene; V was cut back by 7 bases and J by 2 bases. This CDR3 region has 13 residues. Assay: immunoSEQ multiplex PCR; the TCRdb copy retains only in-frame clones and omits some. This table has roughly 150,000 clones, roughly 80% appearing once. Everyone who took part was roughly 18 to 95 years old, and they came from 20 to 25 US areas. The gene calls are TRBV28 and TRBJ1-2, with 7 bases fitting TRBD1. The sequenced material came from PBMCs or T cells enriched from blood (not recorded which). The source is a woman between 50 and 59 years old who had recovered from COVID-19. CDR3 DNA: TGTGCCAGCAAAGTGACAGGGAACTATGGCTACACCTTC. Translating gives CASKVTGNYGYTF.